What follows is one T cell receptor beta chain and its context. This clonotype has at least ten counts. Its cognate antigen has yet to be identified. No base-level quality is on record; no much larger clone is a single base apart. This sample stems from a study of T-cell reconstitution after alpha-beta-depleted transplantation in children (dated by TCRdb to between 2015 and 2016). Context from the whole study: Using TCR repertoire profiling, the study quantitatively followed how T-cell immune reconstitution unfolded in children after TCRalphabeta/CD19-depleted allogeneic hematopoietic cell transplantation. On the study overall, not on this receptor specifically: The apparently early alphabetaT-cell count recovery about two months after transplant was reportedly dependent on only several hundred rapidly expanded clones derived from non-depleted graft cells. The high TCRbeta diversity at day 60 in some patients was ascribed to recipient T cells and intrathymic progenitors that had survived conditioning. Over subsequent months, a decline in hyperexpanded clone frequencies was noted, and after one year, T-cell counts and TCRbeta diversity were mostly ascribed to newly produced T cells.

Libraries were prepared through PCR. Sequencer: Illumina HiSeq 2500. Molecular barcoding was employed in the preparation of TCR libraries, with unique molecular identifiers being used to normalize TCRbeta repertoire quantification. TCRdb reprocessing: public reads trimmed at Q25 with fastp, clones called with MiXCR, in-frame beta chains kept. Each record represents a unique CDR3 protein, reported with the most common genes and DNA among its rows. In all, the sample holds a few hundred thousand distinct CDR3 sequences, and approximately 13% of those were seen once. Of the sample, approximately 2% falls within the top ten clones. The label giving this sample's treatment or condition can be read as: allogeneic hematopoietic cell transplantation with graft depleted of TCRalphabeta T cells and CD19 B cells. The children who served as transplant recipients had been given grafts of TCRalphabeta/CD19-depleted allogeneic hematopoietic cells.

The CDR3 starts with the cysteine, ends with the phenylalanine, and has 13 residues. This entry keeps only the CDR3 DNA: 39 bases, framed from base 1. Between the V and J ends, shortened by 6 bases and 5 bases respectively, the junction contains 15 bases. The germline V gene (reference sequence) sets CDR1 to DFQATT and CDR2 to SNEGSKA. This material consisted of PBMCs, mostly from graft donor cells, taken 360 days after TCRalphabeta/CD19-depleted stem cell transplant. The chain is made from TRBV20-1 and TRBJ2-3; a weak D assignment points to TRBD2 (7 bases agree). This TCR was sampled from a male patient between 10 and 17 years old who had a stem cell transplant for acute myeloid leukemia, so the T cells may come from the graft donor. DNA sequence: TGCAGTGCCCCCGAGGGGGGGCAAGATACGCAGTATTTT. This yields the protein CSAPEGGQDTQYF.